This T cell receptor (beta chain) was obtained from a study of CD8 T cells in ankylosing spondylitis. This clonotype was detected ten times or more. What it binds is unknown. Broader study findings: Among TCR beta sequences, a motif of eight highly homologous variants appeared characteristic of ankylosing spondylitis blood.

MiXCR, run by TCRdb on the 5' RACE reads, gives a single entry per CDR3 protein. The sample shows around 53,000 distinct CDR3 sequences, about 7% of them seen only once. The CDR3 contains 15 residues. V was cut by 2 bases and J by 7 bases, with 16 bases left in between. The germline gives CDR1 SGHRS, CDR2 YFSETQ. Sequenced input: blood, either unsorted or a sorted T cell fraction (not recorded which). The receptor comes from a female donor with ankylosing spondylitis or in good health (not recorded which). The chain carries TRBV5-1 and TRBJ2-1, with D perhaps TRBD2 (5 bases). CDR3 coding DNA: TGCGCCAGCAGCTTTGGTCGGGGTCTCCTAAATGAGCAGTTCTTC. It is translated as CASSFGRGLLNEQFF.